Listed here are 20 T cell receptor beta chains from one sample, sequenced in a study of T cells expressing NK-cell markers. With the 5' RACE reads reprocessed, TCRdb shows one record per CDR3 protein and no DNA. The sample table sets out about 160,000 distinct CDR3 sequences. Sequencing input: blood T cells: a sorted CD56 or NKG2C T cell subset, CD4+ or CD8+ T cells, or bulk PBMC T cells (not recorded which). The receptors were gathered from a woman aged 18 to 75 in good health.

The rearrangement links TRBV29-1 to TRBJ1-4; the D call of TRBD1 rests on TCRdb alone, since no DNA is present to check it. Per germline, CDR1 SQVTM and CDR2 ANQGSEA. This CDR3 comprises 14 residues. CDR3 sequence: CSTSGGSSNEKLFF. Full variable domain (rest looked up from reference TRBV29-1 and TRBJ1-4): SAVISQKPSRDICQRGTSLTIQCQVDSQVTMMFWYRQQPGQSLTLIATANQGSEATYESGFVIDKFPISRPNLTFSTLTVSNMSPEDSSIYLCSTSGGSSNEKLFFGSGTQLSVL.

This chain connects TRBV6-5 to TRBJ2-7; TCRdb indicates TRBD1, and absent DNA this call remains unverified. Germline CDR1 is MNHEY and CDR2 is SVGAGI. This CDR3 region has 16 residues. CDR3 amino acids: CASSYGPGIPSYEQYF.

The chain is built from TRBV30 and TRBJ2-2; as DNA is missing, the TRBD1 call by TCRdb cannot be tested. Germline V gene sequence: CDR1 GTSNPN, CDR2 SVGIG (reference sequence). The CDR3 sequence is 14 residues long. CDR3 amino acids: CAWSGTGNTGELFF. The whole variable domain, filled in from reference TRBV30 and TRBJ2-2, reads SQTIHQWPATLVQPVGSPLSLECTVEGTSNPNLYWYRQAAGRGLQLLFYSVGIGQISSEVPQNLSASRPQDRQFILSSKKLLLSDSGFYLCAWSGTGNTGELFFGEGSRLTVL.

The CDR3 here is CSAPGGPTSGGVADTQYF. The V gene is TRBV20-1, the J gene TRBJ2-3; no DNA is available, so the TRBD1 call from TCRdb remains unchecked. CDR1 is DFQATT, CDR2 SNEGSKA, per germline (reference sequence). The CDR3 loop spans 18 amino acids.

The chain uses TRBV28 and TRBJ2-3; with no DNA, the TCRdb D assignment of TRBD2 cannot be verified. From germline, CDR1 is MDHEN and CDR2 SYDVKM. This CDR3 comprises 15 residues. The CDR3 sequence: CASSTSGTLTDTQYF. Filled out from reference TRBV28 and TRBJ2-3, the complete variable domain reads DVKVTQSSRYLVKRTGEKVFLECVQDMDHENMFWYRQDPGLGLRLIYFSYDVKMKEKGDIPEGYSVSREKKERFSLILESASTNQTSMYLCASSTSGTLTDTQYFGPGTRLTVL.

This chain links TRBV5-1 with TRBJ1-2; the TCRdb call, TRBD1, lacks DNA for checking. CDR3 length equals 16 residues. Germline CDR1 is SGHRS and CDR2 is YFSETQ. Here the CDR3 reads CASKEDSTTNNYGYTF.

The chain carries TRBV20-1 and TRBJ2-7; TCRdb reports TRBD2, a call that lacks DNA to check it against. The germline gives CDR1 DFQATT, CDR2 SNEGSKA (reference sequence). The CDR3 extends over 14 amino acids. CDR3 protein: CSASQGGGSYEQYF.

V gene TRBV20-1 combines with J gene TRBJ2-1; TCRdb proposes TRBD2, but this gene call is untestable without DNA. The CDR3 extends over 13 amino acids. Germline V gives CDR1 DFQATT, CDR2 SNEGSKA (reference sequence). The CDR3 sequence: CSARGVGGNEQFF.

The V call is TRBV5-1, the J call TRBJ1-4; as DNA is missing, the TRBD1 call by TCRdb cannot be tested. In germline, CDR1 is SGHRS, CDR2 YFSETQ. The CDR3 totals 15 residues. The CDR3 loop is CASSPNVPGNEKLFF. Using reference TRBV5-1 and TRBJ1-4 for the parts outside the CDR3, the full variable domain is KAGVTQTPRYLIKTRGQQVTLSCSPISGHRSVSWYQQTPGQGLQFLFEYFSETQRNKGNFPGRFSGRQFSNSRSEMNVSTLELGDSALYLCASSPNVPGNEKLFFGSGTQLSVL.

The rearrangement joins TRBV12-5 to TRBJ2-1; without DNA, the TCRdb call of TRBD1 cannot be checked. There are 16 residues in the CDR3. CDR1 is LGHNT, CDR2 FRNRAP, per germline. CDR3 in amino acids: CASGLAEGPLYNEQFF.

The V call is TRBV20-1, the J call TRBJ2-5; without DNA, the TCRdb call of TRBD1 cannot be checked. The CDR3 is 12 amino acids. In germline, CDR1 is DFQATT, CDR2 SNEGSKA (reference sequence). The CDR3 protein is CSARPLEETQYF.

The CDR3 loop reads CASSYVAYGHNEQFF. V and J are TRBV6-5 and TRBJ2-1. The CDR3 runs 15 residues. Germline loops: CDR1 MNHEY, CDR2 SVGAGI.

V gene TRBV5-4 combines with J gene TRBJ2-3. Per the germline V gene, CDR1 is SGHNT and CDR2 is YYREEE (reference sequence). This CDR3 spans 14 amino acids. The CDR3 is CASSLPALPDTQYF.

The CDR3 region is CASSSSSAYEQYF. The rearrangement uses TRBV7-2 and TRBJ2-7. Germline loops: CDR1 SGHTA, CDR2 FQGNSA. The CDR3 has 13 amino acids.

The V call is TRBV12-3 or TRBV12-4, the J call TRBJ1-2. This CDR3 has 13 residues. CDR3 sequence reads: CASSLAVFGGYTF.

The rearrangement uses TRBV6-2 or TRBV6-3 and TRBJ2-7; TCRdb picks TRBD1, but there is no DNA to check that call. CDR1 and CDR2 (germline): MNHEY, SVGEGT. The CDR3 extends over 17 amino acids. The CDR3: CASSYPKGTGTTYEQYF.

J is TRBJ2-4 and V is TRBV7-2; TCRdb calls TRBD1, which cannot be checked without DNA. Germline V lookup: CDR1 SGHTA, CDR2 FQGNSA. The CDR3 loop spans 14 amino acids. The CDR3 sequence is CASSPGNAKNIQYF.

This chain connects TRBV6-5 to TRBJ1-1; absent DNA, TCRdb's TRBD1 call cannot be checked. The CDR3 sequence is 15 residues long. CDR1 and CDR2 from the germline V gene are MNHEY and SVGAGI. The chain's CDR3 is CASSSFDRGGTEAFF.

The V gene is TRBV5-1, the J gene TRBJ1-1; TCRdb gives TRBD1 as the D gene, but with no DNA this cannot be confirmed. The germline V gene encodes CDR1 SGHRS and CDR2 YFSETQ. The CDR3 spans 16 residues. The CDR3 sequence is CASSSRDRGRRTEAFF.

The chain recombines TRBV9 with TRBJ1-3; the TCRdb D gene call, TRBD1, has no DNA to confirm it. Germline V CDR1 and CDR2: SGDLS, YYNGEE. This CDR3 spans 15 amino acids. The chain's CDR3 is CASSGPGSSGNTIYF.